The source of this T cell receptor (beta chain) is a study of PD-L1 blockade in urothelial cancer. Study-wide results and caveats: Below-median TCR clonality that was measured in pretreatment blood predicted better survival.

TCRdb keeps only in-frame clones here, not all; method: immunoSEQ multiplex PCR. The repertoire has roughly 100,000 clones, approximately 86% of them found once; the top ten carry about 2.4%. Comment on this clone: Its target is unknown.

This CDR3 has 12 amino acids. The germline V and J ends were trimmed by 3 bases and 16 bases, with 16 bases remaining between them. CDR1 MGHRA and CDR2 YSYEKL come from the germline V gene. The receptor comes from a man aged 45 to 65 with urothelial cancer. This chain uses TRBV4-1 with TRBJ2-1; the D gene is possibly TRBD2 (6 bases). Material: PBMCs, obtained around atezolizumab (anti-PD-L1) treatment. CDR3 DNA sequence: TGCGCCAGCAGCCACCAACCGGGAGCTAAATTCTTC. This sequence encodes CASSHQPGAKFF.